The 16 T cell receptor beta chains reported below all come from one sample, sequenced in a study of cytomegalovirus exposure and HLA in healthy donors. Both 60 Vbeta primers and 13 Jbeta primers went into the PCR. TCRdb's copy holds only in-frame clones and misses some; the assay was immunoSEQ multiplex PCR. The sample contains about 160,000 clones, 60% to 80% of which appear only once. Sequencing was performed on PBMCs. The receptors were gathered from a male donor in good health and CMV-seronegative.

The rearrangement joins TRBV7-3 to TRBJ2-1; 10 positions agree with TRBD2. CDR1 SGHTA and CDR2 FQGTGA come from the germline V gene. V gave up 5 bases and J gave up 4 bases; unmatched junction bases: 5. CDR3 length equals 15 residues. The DNA for the CDR3 is TGTGCCAGCAGCCCCGGACTAGCGGAATACAATGAGCAGTTCTTC. Amino acids: CASSPGLAEYNEQFF.

This chain joins TRBV15 and TRBJ2-3; 8 nucleotides agree with TRBD2. The CDR3 sequence is 14 residues long. CDR1 and CDR2 from the germline V gene are LNHNV and YYDKDF (reference sequence). J lost 5 bases, V lost 5 bases, and 6 bases had no gene match. The CDR3 is CATSETSVQDTQYF. CDR3 nucleotide sequence: TGTGCCACCAGCGAGACTAGCGTTCAAGATACGCAGTATTTT.

This clone was detected only a few times. The chain carries TRBV5-6 and TRBJ2-7; maybe TRBD2 (6 bases). The germline V gene has CDR1 SGHDT and CDR2 YYEEEE. The length of the CDR3 is 15 residues. Trimming removed 0 bases from V and 4 bases from J, with 14 bases in between. In DNA form, the CDR3 reads TGTGCCAGCAGCTTGGTCGGACTATCTAGGTACGAGCAGTACTTC. Protein sequence: CASSLVGLSRYEQYF.

Only a few counts were recorded for this clone. The chain couples TRBV6-6 to TRBJ1-4, with D perhaps TRBD1 (5 bases). Trimming pared 2 bases from V and 4 bases from J, leaving 8 bases between. Germline CDR1 reads MNHNY; CDR2 reads SVGAGI (reference sequence). The CDR3 has 14 residues. The CDR3 spells CASSYTTDNEKLFF. The CDR3 DNA follows: TGTGCCAGCAGTTACACGACAGATAATGAAAAACTGTTTTTT.

CDR3 nucleotides: TGTGCCGCCCAGCGCGGGGGCGGGGGGTACACAGATACGCAGTATTTT. It yields the protein CAAQRGGGGYTDTQYF. This chain uses TRBV2 with TRBJ2-3, with 8 bases aligning to TRBD2. The CDR3 spans 16 residues. V trimming: 11 bases; J trimming: 2 bases; junction bases outside the gene matches: 15. Germline values: CDR1 SNHLY, CDR2 FYNNEI. The entire variable domain, with the rest obtained from reference TRBV2 and TRBJ2-3, is as follows: EPEVTQTPSHQVTQMGQEVILRCVPISNHLYFYWYRQILGQKVEFLVSFYNNEISEKSEIFDDQFSVERPDGSNFTLKIRSTKLEDSAMYFCAAQRGGGGYTDTQYFGPGTRLTVL.

This chain uses TRBV5-1 with TRBJ2-5, with 9 bases matching TRBD2. V trimming: 5 bases; J trimming: 4 bases; junction bases outside the gene matches: 6. Per germline, CDR1 SGHRS and CDR2 YFSETQ. This CDR3 comprises 14 residues. The CDR3 nucleotides read TGCGCCAGCAGGGGGCGGGGGGGCCGAGAGACCCAGTACTTC. Its protein is CASRGRGGRETQYF.

This clone was seen more than once but under ten times. The V gene is TRBV7-3, the J gene TRBJ2-6; D is unclear. Germline assignment: CDR1 SGHTA and CDR2 FQGTGA. CDR3 length equals 15 residues. V lost 1 base and J 3 bases, leaving 7 bases between the germline ends. The CDR3 spells CASSLSRGGANVLTF. In DNA form, the CDR3 reads TGTGCCAGCAGCTTAAGTCGAGGTGGGGCCAACGTCCTGACTTTC.

To note about this clone: The sample carries other DNA sequences with the same CDR3. The chain recombines TRBV5-1 with TRBJ2-7, with TRBD1 matching 7 bases. Germline V gives CDR1 SGHRS, CDR2 YFSETQ. The CDR3 sequence is 14 residues long. The trim removed 0 bases at V and 6 bases at J, leaving 6 bases unmatched. CDR3 in amino acids: CASSLGQGIREQYF. CDR3 nucleotides: TGCGCCAGCAGCTTGGGACAGGGTATACGCGAGCAGTACTTC.

The chain's CDR3 is CASSSSRQGDYGYTF. DNA of the CDR3: TGTGCCAGCAGCTCCTCCAGACAGGGGGACTATGGCTACACCTTC. The chain employs TRBV5-5 and TRBJ1-2; 9 nucleotides line up with TRBD1. Germline values: CDR1 SGHKS, CDR2 YYEKEE (reference sequence). The V and J ends lost 3 bases and 3 bases, in that order; junction bases with no gene match: 6. The CDR3 covers 15 residues.

This clone was recorded only once. The V gene is TRBV10-3, the J gene TRBJ2-3, with 7 nucleotides matching TRBD1. The CDR3 consists of 15 residues. V dropped 3 bases and J dropped 3; count of bases not matched to a gene: 6. Germline CDR1 and CDR2: ENHRY and SYGVKD. CDR3 sequence: CAISDRDRVTDTQYF. CDR3 DNA sequence: TGTGCCATCAGTGACCGAGACAGGGTAACAGATACGCAGTATTTT.

Only a few counts were recorded for this clone. The chain combines TRBV7-8 with TRBJ2-7, with D unresolved. The V gene lost 2 bases and the J gene lost 2 bases, with 10 bases spanning the gap. The CDR3 sequence is 14 residues long. Germline CDR1 and CDR2: SGHVS and FQNEAQ. The CDR3 DNA is TGTGCCAGCAGCTTACAGGCCTCTACCTACGAGCAGTACTTC. Protein: CASSLQASTYEQYF.

The V gene is TRBV7-6, the J gene TRBJ2-2; 10 bases line up with TRBD2. Germline CDR1 is SGHVS and CDR2 is FNYEAQ. V lost 1 base, J lost 6 bases, and 2 bases stayed unmatched. This CDR3 has 15 residues. CDR3 protein: CASSLVLAGPGELFF. As DNA, the CDR3 is TGTGCCAGCAGCTTAGTACTAGCGGGGCCCGGGGAGCTGTTTTTT.

This rearrangement joins TRBV19 to TRBJ1-5, with 7 positions matching TRBD1. CDR3 length: 14 amino acids. CDR1 is LNHDA, CDR2 SQIVND, per germline (reference sequence). J gave up 5 bases and V 1 base, and 2 bases lay outside the gene matches. CDR3 loop: CASSIGQGDQPQHF. The CDR3 DNA reads as TGTGCCAGTAGTATAGGACAGGGCGATCAGCCCCAGCATTTT.

This chain uses TRBV7-2 with TRBJ2-7, with 7 bases matching TRBD1. The CDR3 covers 13 residues. Germline CDR1 and CDR2: SGHTA and FQGNSA. Trimming removed 3 bases from V and 3 bases from J; junction bases left unmatched: 2. This CDR3 reads CASSFAGGYEQYF. The CDR3 DNA is TGTGCCAGCAGCTTTGCAGGGGGCTACGAGCAGTACTTC.

This chain joins TRBV5-5 and TRBJ1-4; 8 bases line up with TRBD1. Losses at the gene ends were 4 bases for V and 4 bases for J; bases not matched to a gene: 9. The CDR3 runs to 16 residues. The germline gives CDR1 SGHKS, CDR2 YYEKEE (reference sequence). CDR3 amino acids: CASSLPTGAINEKLFF. CDR3 sequence (DNA): TGTGCCAGCAGCCTACCGACAGGGGCGATTAATGAAAAACTGTTTTTT.

This clone has only a few counts. The chain carries TRBV7-7 and TRBJ2-7; tentative D call: TRBD1 (5 bases). Trimming shortened V by 5 bases and J by 1 base, and 12 bases separated the two germline ends. CDR1 is SSHAT, CDR2 FNYEAQ, per germline (reference sequence). This CDR3 spans 14 amino acids. CDR3 amino acids: CASSPTVLSYEQYF. DNA for the CDR3: TGTGCCAGCAGCCCGACAGTACTGTCCTACGAGCAGTACTTC.